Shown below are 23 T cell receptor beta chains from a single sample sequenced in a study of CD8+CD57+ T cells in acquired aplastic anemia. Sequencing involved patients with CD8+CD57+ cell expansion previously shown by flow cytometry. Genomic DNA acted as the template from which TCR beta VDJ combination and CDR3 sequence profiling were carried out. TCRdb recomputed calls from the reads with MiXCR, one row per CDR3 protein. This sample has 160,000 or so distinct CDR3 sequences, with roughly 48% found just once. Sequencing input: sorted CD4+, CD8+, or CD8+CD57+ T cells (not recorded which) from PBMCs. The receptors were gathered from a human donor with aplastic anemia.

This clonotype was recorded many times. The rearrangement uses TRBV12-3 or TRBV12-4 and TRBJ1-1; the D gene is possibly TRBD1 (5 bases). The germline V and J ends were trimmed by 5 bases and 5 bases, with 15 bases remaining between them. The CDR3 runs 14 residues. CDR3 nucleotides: TGTGCCAGCAGTCTGGCAGGGACTGGAACTGAAGCTTTCTTT. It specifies CASSLAGTGTEAFF.

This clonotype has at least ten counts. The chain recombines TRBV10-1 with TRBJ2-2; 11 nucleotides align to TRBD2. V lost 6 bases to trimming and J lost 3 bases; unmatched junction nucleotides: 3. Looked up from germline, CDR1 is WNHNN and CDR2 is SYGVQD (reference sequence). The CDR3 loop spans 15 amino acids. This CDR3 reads CASRLAGDHTGELFF. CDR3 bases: TGCGCCAGCAGACTAGCGGGAGACCACACCGGGGAGCTGTTTTTT.

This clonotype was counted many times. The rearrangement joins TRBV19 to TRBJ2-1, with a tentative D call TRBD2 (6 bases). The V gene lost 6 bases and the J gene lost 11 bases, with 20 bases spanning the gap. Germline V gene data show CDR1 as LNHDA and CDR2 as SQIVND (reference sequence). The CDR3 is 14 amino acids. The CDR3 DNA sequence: TGTGCCAGTAGCCACGGAGGGCTAGCTGATCAGCAGTTCTTC. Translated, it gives CASSHGGLADQQFF. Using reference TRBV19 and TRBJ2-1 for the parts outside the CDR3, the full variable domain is DGGITQSPKYLFRKEGQNVTLSCEQNLNHDAMYWYRQDPGQGLRLIYYSQIVNDFQKGDIAEGYSVSREKKESFPLTVTSAQKNPTAFYLCASSHGGLADQQFFGPGTRLTVL.

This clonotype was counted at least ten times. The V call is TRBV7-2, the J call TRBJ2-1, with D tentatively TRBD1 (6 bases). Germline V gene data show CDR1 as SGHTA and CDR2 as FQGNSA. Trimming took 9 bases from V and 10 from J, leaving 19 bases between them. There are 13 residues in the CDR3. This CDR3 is CASGLQGSREQFF. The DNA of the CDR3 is TGTGCCAGTGGGCTCCAGGGGAGTCGGGAGCAGTTCTTC.

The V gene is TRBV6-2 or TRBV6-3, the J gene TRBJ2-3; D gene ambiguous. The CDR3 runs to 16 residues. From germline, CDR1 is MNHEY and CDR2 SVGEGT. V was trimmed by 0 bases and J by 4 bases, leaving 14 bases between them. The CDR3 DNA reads TGTGCCAGCAGTTACTCGAAGGGCCCTAGGGCAGATACGCAGTATTTT. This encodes CASSYSKGPRADTQYF.

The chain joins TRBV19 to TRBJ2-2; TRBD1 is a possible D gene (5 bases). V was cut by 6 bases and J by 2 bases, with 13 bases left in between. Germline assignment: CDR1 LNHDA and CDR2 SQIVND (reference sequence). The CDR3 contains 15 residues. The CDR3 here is CASSPGPANTGELFF. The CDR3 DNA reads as TGTGCCAGTAGCCCAGGGCCCGCAAACACCGGGGAGCTGTTTTTT. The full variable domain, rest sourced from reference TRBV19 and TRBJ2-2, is DGGITQSPKYLFRKEGQNVTLSCEQNLNHDAMYWYRQDPGQGLRLIYYSQIVNDFQKGDIAEGYSVSREKKESFPLTVTSAQKNPTAFYLCASSPGPANTGELFFGEGSRLTVL.

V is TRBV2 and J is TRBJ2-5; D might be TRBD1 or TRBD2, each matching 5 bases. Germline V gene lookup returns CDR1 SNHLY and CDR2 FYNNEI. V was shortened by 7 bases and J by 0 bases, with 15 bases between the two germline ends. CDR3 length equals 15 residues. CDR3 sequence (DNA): TGTGCCAGCAATCGGGACCTAGGATACCAAGAGACCCAGTACTTC. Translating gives CASNRDLGYQETQYF.

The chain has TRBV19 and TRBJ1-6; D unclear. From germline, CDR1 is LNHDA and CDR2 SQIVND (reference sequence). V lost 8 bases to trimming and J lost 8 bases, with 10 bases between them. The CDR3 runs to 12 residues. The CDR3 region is CASRAWDSPLHF. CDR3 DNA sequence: TGTGCCAGTCGCGCGTGGGATTCACCCCTCCACTTT.

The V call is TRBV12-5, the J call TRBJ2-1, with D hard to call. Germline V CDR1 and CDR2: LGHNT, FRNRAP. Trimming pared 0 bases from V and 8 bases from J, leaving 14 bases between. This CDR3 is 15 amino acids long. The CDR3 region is CASGLVQGSIHEQFF. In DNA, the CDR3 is TGTGCTAGTGGTTTGGTACAAGGGTCGATTCATGAGCAGTTCTTC.

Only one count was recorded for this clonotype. CDR3 nucleotides: TGTGCCAGCAGTACAGGGGACGCAACTAATGAAAAACTGTTTTTT. Protein product: CASSTGDATNEKLFF. The rearrangement joins TRBV2 to TRBJ1-4, with TRBD1 identical over 7 bases. The CDR3 is made up of 15 amino acids. Germline V gene lookup returns CDR1 SNHLY and CDR2 FYNNEI. V dropped 5 bases and J dropped 0; count of bases not matched to a gene: 3.

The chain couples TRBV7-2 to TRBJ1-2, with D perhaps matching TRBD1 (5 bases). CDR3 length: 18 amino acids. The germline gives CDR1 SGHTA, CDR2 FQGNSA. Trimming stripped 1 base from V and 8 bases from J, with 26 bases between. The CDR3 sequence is CASSLVRTAVEWGLGYTF. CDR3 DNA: TGTGCCAGCAGCTTAGTGCGGACGGCGGTCGAGTGGGGCCTCGGCTACACCTTC.

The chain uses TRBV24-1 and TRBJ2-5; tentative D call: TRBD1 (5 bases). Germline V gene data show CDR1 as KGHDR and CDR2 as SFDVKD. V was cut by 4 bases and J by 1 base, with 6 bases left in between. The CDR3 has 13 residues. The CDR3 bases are TGTGCCACCAGTGAAGGGGCCCAAGAGACCCAGTACTTC. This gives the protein CATSEGAQETQYF.

CDR3 DNA sequence: TGTGCCAGTGGCGGGAAAAATGAAAAACTGTTTTTT. Translated, it gives CASGGKNEKLFF. The chain couples TRBV19 to TRBJ1-4; D not resolved. Germline V gene sequence: CDR1 LNHDA, CDR2 SQIVND (reference sequence). V dropped 8 bases and J dropped 5 bases, with 9 bases sitting between them. The CDR3 is made up of 12 amino acids. The full variable domain, rest sourced from reference TRBV19 and TRBJ1-4, is DGGITQSPKYLFRKEGQNVTLSCEQNLNHDAMYWYRQDPGQGLRLIYYSQIVNDFQKGDIAEGYSVSREKKESFPLTVTSAQKNPTAFYLCASGGKNEKLFFGSGTQLSVL.

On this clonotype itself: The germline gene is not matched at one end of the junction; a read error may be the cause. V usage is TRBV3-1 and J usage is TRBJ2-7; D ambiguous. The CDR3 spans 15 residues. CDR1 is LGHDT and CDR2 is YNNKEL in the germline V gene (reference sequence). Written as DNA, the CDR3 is TGTGCCAGCAGCCAAGAAACACTTACCTCCTGCGAGCGGTACTTC. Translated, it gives CASSQETLTSCERYF.

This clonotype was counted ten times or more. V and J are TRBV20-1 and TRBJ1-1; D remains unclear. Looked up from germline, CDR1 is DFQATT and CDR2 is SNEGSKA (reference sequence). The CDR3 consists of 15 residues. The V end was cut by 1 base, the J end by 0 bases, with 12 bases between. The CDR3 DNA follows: TGCAGTGCTAGAGGGGGAGGAGACATGAACACTGAAGCTTTCTTT. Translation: CSARGGGDMNTEAFF.

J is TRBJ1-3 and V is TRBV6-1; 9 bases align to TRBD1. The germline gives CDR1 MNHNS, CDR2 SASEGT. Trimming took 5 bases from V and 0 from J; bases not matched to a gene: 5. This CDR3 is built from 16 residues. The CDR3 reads CASSRTGVDSGNTIYF. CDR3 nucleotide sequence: TGTGCCAGCAGTCGGACAGGGGTAGACTCTGGAAACACCATATATTTT.

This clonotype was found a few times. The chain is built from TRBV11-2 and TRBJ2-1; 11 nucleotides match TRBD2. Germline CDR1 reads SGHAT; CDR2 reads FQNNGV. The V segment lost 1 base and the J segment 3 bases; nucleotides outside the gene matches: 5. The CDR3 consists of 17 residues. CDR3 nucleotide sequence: TGTGCCAGCAGCTTAGGGGAGACTAGCGGGGTCTACAATGAGCAGTTCTTC. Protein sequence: CASSLGETSGVYNEQFF.

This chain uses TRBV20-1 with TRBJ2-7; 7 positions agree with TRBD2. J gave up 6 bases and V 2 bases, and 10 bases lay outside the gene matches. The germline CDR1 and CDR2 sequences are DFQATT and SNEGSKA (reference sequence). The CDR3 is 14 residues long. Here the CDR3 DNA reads TGCAGTGCTAGACCCCCGGGCGGGAGCAGCGAGCAGTACTTC. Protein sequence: CSARPPGGSSEQYF.

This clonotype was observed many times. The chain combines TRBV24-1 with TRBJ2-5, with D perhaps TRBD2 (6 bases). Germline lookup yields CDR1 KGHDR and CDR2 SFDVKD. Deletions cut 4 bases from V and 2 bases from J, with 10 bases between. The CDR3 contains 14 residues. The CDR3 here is CATSDARGQETQYF. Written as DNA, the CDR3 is TGTGCCACCAGTGACGCCCGGGGGCAAGAGACCCAGTACTTC.

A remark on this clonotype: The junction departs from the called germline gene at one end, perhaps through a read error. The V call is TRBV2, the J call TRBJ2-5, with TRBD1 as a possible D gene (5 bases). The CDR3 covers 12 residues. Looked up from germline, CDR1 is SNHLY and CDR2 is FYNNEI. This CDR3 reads CARRVGRETQYF. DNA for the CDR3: TGTGCCCGCAGGGTGGGCCGAGAGACCCAGTACTTC.

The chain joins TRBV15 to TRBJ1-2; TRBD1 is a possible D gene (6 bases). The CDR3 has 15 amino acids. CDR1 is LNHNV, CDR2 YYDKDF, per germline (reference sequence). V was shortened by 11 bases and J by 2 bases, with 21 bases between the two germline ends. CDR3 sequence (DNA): TGTGCCTCTCGGGGGGCAGGGGTAACGAACTATGGCTACACCTTC. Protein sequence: CASRGAGVTNYGYTF. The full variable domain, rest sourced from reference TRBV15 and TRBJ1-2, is DAMVIQNPRYQVTQFGKPVTLSCSQTLNHNVMYWYQQKSSQAPKLLFHYYDKDFNNEADTPDNFQSRRPNTSFCFLDIRSPGLGDTAMYLCASRGAGVTNYGYTFGSGTRLTVV.

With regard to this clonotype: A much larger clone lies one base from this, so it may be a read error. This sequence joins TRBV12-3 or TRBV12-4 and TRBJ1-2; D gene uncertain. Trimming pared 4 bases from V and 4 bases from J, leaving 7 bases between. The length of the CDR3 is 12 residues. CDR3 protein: CASSWTGYGYTF. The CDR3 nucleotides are TGTGCCAGCAGTTGGACGGGCTATGGCTACACCTTC.

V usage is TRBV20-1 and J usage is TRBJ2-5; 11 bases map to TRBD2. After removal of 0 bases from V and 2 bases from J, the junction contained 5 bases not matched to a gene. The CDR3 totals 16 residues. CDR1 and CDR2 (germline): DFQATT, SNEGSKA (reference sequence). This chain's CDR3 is CSARDRLAGYQETQYF. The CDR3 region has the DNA TGCAGTGCTAGAGATCGACTAGCGGGGTATCAAGAGACCCAGTACTTC.